The 19 T cell receptor beta chains in this list originate from one sample, sequenced in a study of OX40 agonist ivuxolimab in advanced cancers. The assay was immunoSEQ multiplex PCR, and TCRdb's table has in-frame clones only and misses some. Counted here are 45,000 to 55,000 clones, around 94% occurring once; the ten biggest clones make up approximately 12%. The source material was CD4+ or CD8+ T cells sorted from blood, sampled in a trial of the OX40 agonist ivuxolimab. The receptors come from an adult with an advanced solid tumor such as melanoma, head and neck, liver or kidney cancer.

This chain joins TRBV27 and TRBJ2-7; TRBD1 agrees at 10 bases. Losses at the gene ends were 6 bases for V and 3 bases for J; bases not matched to a gene: 5. The CDR3 has 14 residues. The germline gives CDR1 MNHEY, CDR2 SMNVEV (reference sequence). The CDR3 loop is CASSNDRGLYEQYF. In DNA, the CDR3 is TGTGCCAGCAGCAACGACAGGGGGCTCTACGAGCAGTACTTC.

V and J are TRBV6-5 and TRBJ2-5; possibly TRBD1 for D (6 bases). The CDR3 covers 13 residues. Germline-derived CDR1 and CDR2 are MNHEY and SVGAGI. V lost 0 bases and J lost 5, with 7 bases in between. CDR3 sequence: CASSYSRGETQYF. CDR3 nucleotides: TGTGCCAGCAGTTACTCTAGGGGGGAGACCCAGTACTTC.

This clone has only one observation. This chain uses TRBV10-1 with TRBJ2-2; D gene uncertain. The CDR3 is 16 residues long. V lost 2 bases and J 5 bases, leaving 15 bases between the germline ends. The germline gives CDR1 WNHNN, CDR2 SYGVQD (reference sequence). This CDR3 is CASSERDRHFTGELFF. DNA of the CDR3: TGCGCCAGCAGTGAGCGAGACCGTCACTTTACCGGGGAGCTGTTTTTT.

The chain joins TRBV6-1 to TRBJ2-1; a weak D match, TRBD2 (5 bases). Germline assignment: CDR1 MNHNS and CDR2 SASEGT. The CDR3 runs to 14 residues. V lost 2 bases, J lost 6 bases, and 11 bases lay in between. The CDR3 region is CASSELGMVNEQFF. CDR3 nucleotides: TGTGCCAGCAGTGAACTCGGGATGGTCAATGAGCAGTTCTTC.

The chain carries TRBV2 and TRBJ2-7; D may be TRBD1 (7 bases). Germline CDR1 and CDR2: SNHLY and FYNNEI. Trimming took off 5 bases at V and 0 bases at J, with 14 bases between the two ends. This CDR3 is built from 15 residues. In DNA form, the CDR3 reads TGTGCCAGCAGTCGGGCGGGACAGAGCTCCTACGAGCAGTACTTC. Translation gives CASSRAGQSSYEQYF. Based on the CDR3 plus reference TRBV2 and TRBJ2-7, the full variable domain is EPEVTQTPSHQVTQMGQEVILRCVPISNHLYFYWYRQILGQKVEFLVSFYNNEISEKSEIFDDQFSVERPDGSNFTLKIRSTKLEDSAMYFCASSRAGQSSYEQYFGPGTRLTVT.

The J gene is TRBJ1-2, the V gene TRBV13; D is possibly TRBD1 (6 bases). Germline V lookup: CDR1 PRHDT, CDR2 FYEKMQ (reference sequence). Trimming stripped 5 bases from V and 4 bases from J, with 20 bases between. The CDR3 has 16 residues. The CDR3 loop reads CASSPSSGGPSYGYTF. CDR3 sequence (DNA): TGTGCCAGCAGCCCGTCGAGTGGGGGGCCGAGCTATGGCTACACCTTC.

A single count supports this clone. A junction end diverges from the germline sequence, so it may reflect a read error. This chain joins TRBV7-6 and TRBJ2-6; D gene ambiguous. The CDR3 loop spans 14 amino acids. Germline values: CDR1 SGHVS, CDR2 FNYEAQ. CDR3 nucleotide sequence: TGTGCCGGCAGCAAGGGATCTGGGGCCAACGTCCTGACTTTC. Its protein is CAGSKGSGANVLTF.

The V and J genes are TRBV4-1 and TRBJ2-7; D gene ambiguous. This CDR3 is 14 amino acids long. Germline V gene lookup returns CDR1 MGHRA and CDR2 YSYEKL. V lost 4 bases and J 0 bases, leaving 10 bases between the germline ends. CDR3 sequence reads: CASSPSRSSYEQYF. CDR3 bases: TGCGCCAGCAGCCCCTCTAGGAGCTCCTACGAGCAGTACTTC.

The rearrangement joins TRBV27 to TRBJ2-1; D is ambiguous. Trimming removed 6 bases from V and 8 bases from J, with 11 bases in between. The CDR3 spans 12 residues. In germline, CDR1 is MNHEY, CDR2 SMNVEV (reference sequence). The CDR3 protein is CASRPSSYEQFF. In nucleotides, the CDR3 is TGTGCCAGCAGGCCTTCCAGCTATGAGCAGTTCTTC.

The V and J genes are TRBV7-9 and TRBJ2-7; tentatively, D is TRBD2 (5 bases). The V gene lost 5 bases and the J gene lost 7 bases, with 15 bases spanning the gap. Germline CDR1 SEHNR, CDR2 FQNEAQ (reference sequence). The CDR3 sequence is 13 residues long. For the CDR3, the DNA is TGTGCCAGCAGCCCGGACCCCTGGAGGGAGCAGTACTTC. This sequence encodes CASSPDPWREQYF.

The DNA for the CDR3 is TGCGCCAGCAGCCAAGATCAGGGGTTTGCCAATCAGCCCCAGCATTTT. Translation gives CASSQDQGFANQPQHF. The chain uses TRBV4-1 and TRBJ1-5; D is perhaps TRBD1 (6 bases). The CDR3 is 16 amino acids. The V gene's germline CDR1 is MGHRA and CDR2 YSYEKL. Trimming removed 0 bases at V and 3 bases at J, with 12 bases between.

The chain carries TRBV28 and TRBJ1-1; no reliable D call. The germline gives CDR1 MDHEN, CDR2 SYDVKM. Trimming removed 10 bases at V and 0 bases at J, with 9 bases between. The CDR3 length is 12 residues. CDR3 DNA: TGTGCCACCAAATTCCTGAACACTGAAGCTTTCTTT. This gives the protein CATKFLNTEAFF.

The gene calls are TRBV19 and TRBJ2-7; 7 bases agree with TRBD2. The trim removed 4 bases at V and 2 bases at J, leaving 5 bases unmatched. The CDR3 covers 14 residues. CDR1 and CDR2 from the germline V gene are LNHDA and SQIVND (reference sequence). As DNA, the CDR3 is TGTGCCAGTAGTAAGGGACTAAACCCCTACGAGCAGTACTTC. It yields the protein CASSKGLNPYEQYF.

V usage is TRBV18 and J usage is TRBJ1-2; D not certain. CDR1 is KGHSH and CDR2 is LQKENI in the germline V gene. The CDR3 loop spans 14 amino acids. V was shortened by 3 bases and J by 2 bases, with 10 bases between the two germline ends. CDR3 nucleotide sequence: TGTGCCAGCTCACCTTCAGCCTTAAACTATGGCTACACCTTC. It encodes CASSPSALNYGYTF. The full variable domain, its missing parts supplied by reference TRBV18 and TRBJ1-2, is NAGVMQNPRHLVRRRGQEARLRCSPMKGHSHVYWYRQLPEEGLKFMVYLQKENIIDESGMPKERFSAEFPKEGPSILRIQQVVRGDSAAYFCASSPSALNYGYTFGSGTRLTVV.

The rearrangement links TRBV9 to TRBJ2-7, with 14 bases lining up with TRBD2. Germline assignment: CDR1 SGDLS and CDR2 YYNGEE. There are 16 residues in the CDR3. J gave up 3 bases and V 4 bases, and 6 bases lay outside the gene matches. The CDR3: CASSLGTSGSFYEQYF. The CDR3 nucleotides read TGTGCCAGCAGCCTCGGGACTAGCGGGAGCTTCTACGAGCAGTACTTC.

V gene TRBV30 combines with J gene TRBJ1-6, with D perhaps matching TRBD1 (6 bases). Trimming pared 1 base from V and 7 bases from J, leaving 17 bases between. The CDR3 is 16 amino acids. CDR1 is GTSNPN and CDR2 is SVGIG in the germline V gene (reference sequence). CDR3 residues: CAWSDYHREGNSPLHF. CDR3 bases: TGTGCCTGGAGTGACTACCACAGGGAAGGGAATTCACCCCTCCACTTT.

The chain has TRBV11-2 and TRBJ1-4, with 9 nucleotides matching TRBD1. Trimming at V came to 5 bases and at J to 2 bases, leaving 3 bases not matched to a gene. This CDR3 spans 15 amino acids. Germline V lookup: CDR1 SGHAT, CDR2 FQNNGV. The CDR3 nucleotides are TGTGCCAGCAGCGCCGGGACAGGGACTAATGAAAAACTGTTTTTT. Protein product: CASSAGTGTNEKLFF.

The chain recombines TRBV28 with TRBJ2-4; TRBD1 aligns across 8 bases. CDR3 length equals 16 residues. The ends lost 6 bases at V and 0 bases at J; junction bases unmatched: 7. CDR1 is MDHEN, CDR2 SYDVKM, per germline. The CDR3 DNA is TGTGCCAGCAGCTTCAGGACAGGGAAAGCCAAAAACATTCAGTACTTC. Its translation is CASSFRTGKAKNIQYF.

The V gene is TRBV9, the J gene TRBJ2-7, with TRBD1 identical over 7 bases. Germline V gene lookup returns CDR1 SGDLS and CDR2 YYNGEE. The CDR3 length is 15 residues. The V and J ends lost 3 bases and 2 bases, in that order; junction bases with no gene match: 8. Written as DNA, the CDR3 is TGTGCCAGCAGCGAAACCGGGACAGCCACCTACGAGCAGTACTTC. It yields the protein CASSETGTATYEQYF.